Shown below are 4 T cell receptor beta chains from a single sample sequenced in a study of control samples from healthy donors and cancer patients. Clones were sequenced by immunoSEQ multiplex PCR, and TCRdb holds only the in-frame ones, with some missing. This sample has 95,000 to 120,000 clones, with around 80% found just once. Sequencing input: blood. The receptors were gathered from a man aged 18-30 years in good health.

The CDR3 DNA is TGCAGTGCTAGTGGGTCGTGGGGAAGGACTAGCTCCTATAATTCACCCCTCCACTTT. This translates into CSASGSWGRTSSYNSPLHF. This chain connects TRBV20-1 to TRBJ1-6; D unresolved. Between the trimmed V and J ends, which lost 3 bases and 0 bases, there was a span of 21 bases. From germline, CDR1 is DFQATT and CDR2 SNEGSKA (reference sequence). This CDR3 is 19 amino acids long.

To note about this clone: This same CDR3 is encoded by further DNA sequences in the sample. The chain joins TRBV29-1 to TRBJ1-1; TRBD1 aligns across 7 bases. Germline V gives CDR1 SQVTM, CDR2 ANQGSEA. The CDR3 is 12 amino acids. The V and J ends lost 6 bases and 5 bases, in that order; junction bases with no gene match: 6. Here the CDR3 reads CSVGDSRTEAFF. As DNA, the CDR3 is TGCAGCGTCGGGGACAGTCGGACTGAAGCTTTCTTT.

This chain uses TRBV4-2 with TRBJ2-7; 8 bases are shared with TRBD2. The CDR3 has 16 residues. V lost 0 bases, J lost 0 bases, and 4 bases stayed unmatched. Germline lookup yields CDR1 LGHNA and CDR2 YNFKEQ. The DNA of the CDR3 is TGTGCCAGCAGCCAAGAAGCGAGCGGGGGCTCCTACGAGCAGTACTTC. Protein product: CASSQEASGGSYEQYF.

CDR3 loop: CASNPNAGNTEAFF. The CDR3 bases are TGTGCCAGCAACCCAAACGCCGGGAACACTGAAGCTTTCTTT. The chain employs TRBV5-4 and TRBJ1-1; D is ambiguous. V shed 6 bases and J shed 1 base, with 13 bases lying between them. The CDR3 runs 14 residues. CDR1 SGHNT and CDR2 YYREEE come from the germline V gene (reference sequence).